This entry concerns a single TCR beta chain. This sample is part of a study of T cells after yellow fever vaccination. For the study at large: Tscm, CM, EM and EMRA memory subsets were sorted by CD3, CD45RA, CCR7 and CD95. The study, taken as a whole, reports: Contamination of FACS-sorted repertoires by abundant clonotypes from the bulk population could occur.

The germline gives CDR1 MGHRA, CDR2 YSYEKL. V trimming: 3 bases; J trimming: 2 bases; junction bases outside the gene matches: 6. CDR3 length: 15 amino acids. A 5'RACE template-switching step, the method used to make TCR cDNA, added a universal primer site and UMIs. TCRdb re-called the 5' RACE reads with MiXCR, one entry per CDR3 protein. This table has 45,000 to 75,000 distinct CDR3 sequences, about 5.6% appearing once. Sequenced material: PBMCs, either bulk or a sorted T-cell subset (CD4+, CD8+, memory, or dextramer-sorted; not recorded which), taken on the day of the yellow fever booster vaccination. The rearrangement joins TRBV4-1 to TRBJ2-7; 8 bases align to TRBD1. This TCR came from a man aged 18 to 35 who received the YFV17D yellow fever vaccine. The CDR3 loop reads CASSHDGTGTYEQYV. For the CDR3, the DNA is TGCGCCAGCAGCCATGACGGGACAGGTACCTACGAGCAGTACGTC.